The TCR beta chain under discussion was sequenced for a study of T cells in tumors after PD-1 blockade (dated by TCRdb to 2018 to 2020). For the study in its entirety: Prior checkpoint blockade, systemic immunosuppressant use, and recent radiotherapy or other anti-cancer therapy within 4 weeks were grounds for patient exclusion. RECIST version 1.1 was used to assess clinical response. The study performed paired single-cell RNA and TCR sequencing on site-matched tumors from BCC or SCC patients before and after anti-PD-1 therapy. On average, tumor samples yielded roughly 25,000 TCR templates (range about 554-100,000) and fewer than 6,500 unique clonotypes, around 20-fold deeper than single-cell TCR sequencing. Patients were treated with either pembrolizumab 200 mg every 3 weeks or cemiplimab 350 mg every 2 weeks. While on anti-PD-1 treatment, some of the patients also continued taking daily vismodegib 150 mg.

For this clone: Its target antigen remains unknown. No base-level quality is on record; no much larger clone is a single base apart.

The immunoSEQ platform was used to carry out deep TCRbeta sequencing. The source study handled its data this way. For further analysis, only productive rearrangements were exported out of the immunoSEQ Analyzer. A two-sided binomial test with a Bonferroni-corrected P below 0.01 was used to call clones that significantly expanded or contracted between timepoints. T cell phenotypes were assigned to bulk TCRbeta clonotypes by matching to single-cell RNA+TCR-seq clones sharing the same TCRbeta sequence. Clone enrichment in tumor was calculated as tumor frequency divided by PBMC frequency from bulk TCR sequencing. TCRs were sorted with GLIPH into specificity groups, meaning clusters of distinct TCRs that share CDR3 motifs and likely recognize common antigens. TCRdb re-hosts the immuneACCESS table, in-frame sequences only. Its copies lack some clones; in the studies checked, an unresolved V gene accounts for under half of them, and the cause for the rest is not known. From that table come the V and J calls and clone size; the DNA was used to work out D and trimming. The sample profile shows approximately 8,100 clones; about 68% of them were found once. Of the sample, around 4.8% is held by the ten largest clones.

V is clipped by 8 bases and J by 3 bases, and the sequence between their germline boundaries is 11 bases long. Counted from cysteine to phenylalanine, this CDR3 has 12 amino acids. This entry keeps only the CDR3 DNA: 36 bases, framed from base 1. From a lookup of the germline V gene (reference sequence), CDR1 and CDR2 are SEHNR and FQNEAQ. General findings and caveats noted by the study authors: Clonal replacement was observed only between pre- and post-treatment samples and not between two pre-treatment samples, a pattern that was regarded as arguing against biopsy timing or location artifacts. About 39% of tumor TCR clonotypes were found in blood, and some novel exhausted tumor clones appeared in pre-treatment blood, suggesting peripheral recruitment. Most exhausted CD8+ clones that expanded after therapy were novel clonotypes not detected before treatment, suggesting clonal replacement instead of reinvigoration of pre-existing clones. Where the novel T cell clones came from was not identified, and possible sources could include lymphoid organs or rare unexpanded clones inside the tumor or in the tumor periphery.

What this sample's time point label stands for: after anti-PD-1 therapy. Tumor biopsies were site-matched, taken from the same primary tumor before and after PD-1 blockade. Genomic DNA extracted from tumor biopsies or peripheral blood was used for bulk TCRbeta sequencing, with input ranging from about 600 ng to 6,500 ng. To detect rare clonotypes with greater sensitivity than single-cell TCR sequencing, bulk TCRbeta sequencing was done on the leftover biopsy material. Every patient had histologically proven advanced or metastatic basal or squamous cell carcinoma and was a poor candidate for surgical resection. The basal cell carcinoma cohort comprised ten to eleven patients, of whom several had bulk tumor TCR sequencing. Fresh biopsies were taken from the primary tumor site, and part of the biopsy material was kept in RNAlater for exome and bulk TCR sequencing.

This clonotype was sampled from a human donor with basal cell carcinoma. Sequencing was performed on tumor tissue, taken after anti-PD-1 treatment. The rearrangement combines TRBV7-9 with TRBJ2-7; TRBD2 is a possible D gene, resting on 6 matching bases. The CDR3: CASCRENYEQYF. In nucleotide form, the sequence is TGTGCCAGCTGCCGGGAGAACTACGAGCAGTACTTC.